The sequence of this T cell receptor (beta chain) was determined in a study of blood T cells in healthy people across ages. Findings and limits, study-wide: Older age coincided with a roughly linear decline in TCR beta diversity per million T cells. Higher diversity and more naive CD4+ cells were features of long-lived donors, compared to aged donors.

In its sample, this clonotype was seen a few times. The antigen remains undetermined. The CDR3 spans 9 residues. Germline values: CDR1 SQVTM, CDR2 ANQGSEA. Trimming cost V 5 bases and J 12 bases, with 10 bases left between them. With a J-beta primer mix and a sample-barcoded 5' primer, a second PCR ran about 7 to 12 cycles. A template-switch adaptor that had 12 random nucleotides put a tag on each cDNA molecule. MiXCR, run by TCRdb on the 5' RACE reads, gives a single entry per CDR3 protein. The sample lists 1,500,000 or so distinct CDR3 sequences, 35% to 45% occurring once. The sequencing input was blood. This receptor was identified in a woman between 18 and 29 years old in good health. The chain is built from TRBV29-1 and TRBJ1-2; a possible D gene is TRBD1 (5 bases). The CDR3 loop reads CSVWGVDTF. CDR3 sequence (DNA): TGCAGCGTTTGGGGGGTTGACACCTTC. Full variable domain (rest looked up from reference TRBV29-1 and TRBJ1-2): SAVISQKPSRDICQRGTSLTIQCQVDSQVTMMFWYRQQPGQSLTLIATANQGSEATYESGFVIDKFPISRPNLTFSTLTVSNMSPEDSSIYLCSVWGVDTFGSGTRLTVV.